Shown below are 3 T cell receptor beta chains from a single sample sequenced in a study of cytomegalovirus exposure and HLA in healthy donors. With 60 Vbeta and 13 Jbeta primers, the PCR was carried out. Sequencing was performed with immunoSEQ multiplex PCR; in TCRdb, only in-frame clones are kept and a portion is missing. This sample carries about 200,000 clones, more than 75% of them seen once, and the ten largest clones take 2.5% to 3%. Sequenced: PBMCs. Receptor source: a woman aged 40-49 years in good health and CMV-seronegative.

A few counts support this clone. Other DNA variants within this sample encode the same CDR3. The J gene is TRBJ2-7, the V gene TRBV7-9, with D unclear. Germline V gene data show CDR1 as SEHNR and CDR2 as FQNEAQ (reference sequence). Trimming shortened V by 4 bases and J by 0 bases, and 4 bases separated the two germline ends. This CDR3 is 12 amino acids long. DNA of the CDR3: TGTGCCAGCAGCTCGAGCTCCTACGAGCAGTACTTC. Its protein product is CASSSSSYEQYF.

The chain recombines TRBV28 with TRBJ1-2, with D possibly matching TRBD1 (6 bases). CDR3 length equals 13 residues. Germline V lookup: CDR1 MDHEN, CDR2 SYDVKM. The V end lost 6 bases, the J end lost 8 bases, and 16 bases lay between the germline ends. In DNA, the CDR3 is TGTGCCAGCAGATATCCTCAGGGGAGAGGCTACACCTTC. It translates to CASRYPQGRGYTF.

V gene TRBV10-3 combines with J gene TRBJ2-3, with 7 bases that match TRBD1. CDR1 ENHRY and CDR2 SYGVKD come from the germline V gene. V lost 3 bases, J lost 1 base, and 13 bases stayed unmatched. This CDR3 region has 18 residues. This chain's CDR3 is CAISDHRDRLLGTDTQYF. CDR3 coding DNA: TGTGCCATCAGTGACCACCGGGACAGACTCCTCGGCACAGATACGCAGTATTTT.